The 10 T cell receptor beta chains below come from one sample, sequenced in a study of blood T cells in healthy people across ages. A second 7 to 11 cycle PCR used barcoded and J-beta primers. TCRdb analysed the 5' RACE reads with MiXCR anew, one entry per CDR3 protein. Of more than 800,000 distinct CDR3 sequences in the sample, more than 25% were seen once. The sequenced sample consisted of blood. Receptors were obtained from an elderly woman in good health.

As for this clonotype: This could be a read error, since a much larger clone is one nucleotide away. V gene TRBV6-5 combines with J gene TRBJ2-5, with D possibly matching TRBD1 (6 bases). Trimming removed 6 bases at V and 11 bases at J, with 25 bases between. From germline, CDR1 is MNHEY and CDR2 SVGAGI. This CDR3 region has 15 residues. The CDR3 DNA sequence: TGTGCCAGCAGCGACACGGGGACAACCTACAATGAGCAGTACTTC. This gives the protein CASSDTGTTYNEQYF.

A note on this clonotype: This sequence may be a read error, since a much larger clone differs from it by one base. The chain joins TRBV30 to TRBJ1-2, with D hard to call. The CDR3 spans 13 residues. Germline CDR1 reads GTSNPN; CDR2 reads SVGIG (reference sequence). CDR3 sequence: CAWSRSANYDYTF. CDR3 DNA sequence: TGTGCCTGGAGTAGGTCGGCGAACTATGACTACACCTTC.

The J gene is TRBJ2-1, the V gene TRBV27; D is ambiguous. Germline CDR1 is MNHEY and CDR2 is SMNVEV (reference sequence). The CDR3 consists of 16 residues. V lost 8 bases and J lost 0, with 17 bases in between. CDR3 DNA sequence: TGTGCCAGCTTGAAATCCGGATCGAACTCCTACAATGAGCAGTTCTTC. It codes for CASLKSGSNSYNEQFF.

This clonotype was seen a handful of times. V and J are TRBV5-1 and TRBJ1-6; tentative D call: TRBD1 (5 bases). CDR3 length equals 17 residues. Trimming stripped 4 bases from V and 0 bases from J, with 14 bases between. Germline V gene sequence: CDR1 SGHRS, CDR2 YFSETQ. The CDR3 DNA reads TGCGCCAGCAGCATAGGGACCGCCAGCTCCTATAATTCACCCCTCCACTTT. It encodes CASSIGTASSYNSPLHF.

This clonotype was detected many times. The chain employs TRBV5-1 and TRBJ2-5, with 7 bases fitting TRBD1. V lost 4 bases, J lost 7 bases, and 10 bases stayed unmatched. Germline loops: CDR1 SGHRS, CDR2 YFSETQ. The CDR3 loop spans 14 amino acids. The CDR3 is CASSDGTAKTTQYF. The DNA of the CDR3 is TGCGCCAGCAGCGACGGGACAGCTAAGACGACCCAGTACTTC.

This clonotype was seen more than once but under ten times. The J gene is TRBJ2-1, the V gene TRBV9; D call uncertain. Germline loops: CDR1 SGDLS, CDR2 YYNGEE. The CDR3 contains 14 residues. V was shortened by 0 bases and J by 5 bases, with 9 bases between the two germline ends. This CDR3 is CASSVAQSNNEQFF. DNA for the CDR3: TGTGCCAGCAGCGTAGCGCAGTCAAACAATGAGCAGTTCTTC. The full variable domain, its missing parts supplied by reference TRBV9 and TRBJ2-1, is DSGVTQTPKHLITATGQRVTLRCSPRSGDLSVYWYQQSLDQGLQFLIQYYNGEERAKGNILERFSAQQFPDLHSELNLSSLELGDSALYFCASSVAQSNNEQFFGPGTRLTVL.

This clonotype has just a few counts. The chain recombines TRBV5-5 with TRBJ1-2; possible D gene TRBD1, 5 bases. Per germline, CDR1 SGHKS and CDR2 YYEKEE (reference sequence). V was pared by 2 bases and J by 8 bases, with 10 bases between. This CDR3 is 12 amino acids long. CDR3 sequence reads: CASSFSGGGYTF. CDR3 nucleotide sequence: TGTGCCAGCAGCTTCTCTGGGGGAGGCTACACCTTC.

This clonotype was detected many times. V and J are TRBV7-2 and TRBJ2-3; the match to TRBD1 covers 8 bases. From germline, CDR1 is SGHTA and CDR2 FQGNSA. The junction had 4 bases not matched to a gene; V was cut back by 5 bases and J by 0 bases. The length of the CDR3 is 15 residues. CDR3 amino acids: CASSARTGSTDTQYF. CDR3 in DNA: TGTGCCAGCAGCGCCCGGACAGGGAGCACAGATACGCAGTATTTT.

The table lists this clonotype with many counts. This chain uses TRBV4-2 with TRBJ2-1; TRBD2 agrees at 9 bases. Germline V gene data show CDR1 as LGHNA and CDR2 as YNFKEQ. The CDR3 loop spans 19 amino acids. After removal of 0 bases from V and 1 base from J, the junction contained 10 bases not matched to a gene. CDR3 loop: CASSQEAAGGQGSYNEQFF. In nucleotides, the CDR3 is TGTGCCAGCAGCCAAGAGGCGGCGGGGGGGCAAGGGTCCTACAATGAGCAGTTCTTC.

This clonotype was found many times. The chain employs TRBV4-3 and TRBJ2-6; D remains unclear. In germline, CDR1 is LGHNA, CDR2 YSLEER. With 0 bases removed from V and 2 bases from J, the gap between germline ends came to 2 bases. The CDR3 consists of 14 residues. DNA of the CDR3: TGCGCCAGCAGCCAAGATCCTGGGGCCAACGTCCTGACTTTC. Its protein product is CASSQDPGANVLTF.